Sequencing of this T cell receptor (beta chain) was carried out in a study of T cell repertoires in cytomegalovirus infection. Study conclusions and caveats: Cumulative frequency (of public TCR beta family members) identified carriers of CMV plus the relevant HLA. HLA-C-restricted TCR beta clonotypes specific for CMV led the ex vivo response.

One entry per CDR3 protein, called by TCRdb with MiXCR from the reads. The sample consists of about 920,000 distinct CDR3 sequences, roughly 30% of them appearing once. Germline CDR1 is MNHNY and CDR2 is SVGAGI (reference sequence). This CDR3 region has 14 residues. Trimming removed 4 bases from V and 7 bases from J, with 13 bases in between. On this clonotype: Its matching antigen is unknown.

The sequence came from a human donor in good health (CMV status not recorded). Some clones in this sample may be carry-over from other donors' samples. Sequencing was performed on cultured CD8+ T cells from PBMCs, taken from culture after CMV antigen stimulation. The rearrangement links TRBV6-6 to TRBJ2-2; D possibly corresponds to TRBD2 (6 bases). CDR3 loop: CASSLNPGGGELFF. The CDR3 coding sequence is TGTGCCAGCAGTTTGAACCCCGGGGGCGGGGAGCTGTTTTTT.